This T cell receptor (beta chain) appears in the sequencing data of a study of identical twins. Broader study findings: Models underpredicted monozygotic twin sharing of out-of-frame TCR alpha.

The CDR3 sequence is 14 residues long. Trimming removed 5 bases from V and 4 bases from J, with 14 bases in between. The germline V gene has CDR1 SEHNR and CDR2 FQNEAQ (reference sequence). Remarks on this clonotype: Antigen: not known.

Template switching added a universal primer binding site, and final cDNA carried unique molecular identifiers. One entry per CDR3 protein results from TCRdb running MiXCR on the 5' RACE reads. Of roughly 260,000 distinct CDR3 sequences listed, 6% to 8.5% are singletons. These sequences were also reported in another study, on yellow fever vaccine responses in identical twins.

The chain joins TRBV7-9 to TRBJ2-5; no reliable D call. Sequencing was performed on CD8+ T cells sorted from blood. The sequence was collected from a woman younger than 35 in good health. CDR3 DNA sequence: TGTGCCAGCAGCACGGCCCGACACCGAGAGACCCAGTACTTC. Translated: CASSTARHRETQYF.